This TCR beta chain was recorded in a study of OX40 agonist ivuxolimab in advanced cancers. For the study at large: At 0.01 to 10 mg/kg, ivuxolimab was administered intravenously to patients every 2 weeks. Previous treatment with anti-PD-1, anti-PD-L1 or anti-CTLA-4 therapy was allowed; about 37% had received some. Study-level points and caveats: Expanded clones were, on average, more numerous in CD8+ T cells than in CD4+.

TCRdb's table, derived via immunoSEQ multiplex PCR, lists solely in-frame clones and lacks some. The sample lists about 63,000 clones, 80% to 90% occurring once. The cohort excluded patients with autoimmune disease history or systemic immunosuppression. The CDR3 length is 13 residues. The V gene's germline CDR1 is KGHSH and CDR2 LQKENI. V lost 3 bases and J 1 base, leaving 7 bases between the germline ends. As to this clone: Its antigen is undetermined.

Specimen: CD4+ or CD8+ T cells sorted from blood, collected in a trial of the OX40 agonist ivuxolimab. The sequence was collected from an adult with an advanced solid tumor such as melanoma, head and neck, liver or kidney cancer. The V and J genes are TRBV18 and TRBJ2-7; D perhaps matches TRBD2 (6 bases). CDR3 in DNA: TGTGCCAGCTCACCCAGCGGGTCCTACGAGCAGTACTTC. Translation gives CASSPSGSYEQYF.